This T cell receptor beta chain was sequenced for a study of cytomegalovirus exposure and HLA in healthy donors. General study points: A later analysis revealed that TCR association rates differed between HLA loci, peaking at DRB1 and bottoming out at HLA-C.

PCR primers comprised 60 Vbeta and 13 Jbeta primers. Profiled with immunoSEQ multiplex PCR; TCRdb holds only in-frame clones, not every one. The data hold hundreds of thousands of clones, with around four fifths observed a single time. Of note for this clone: As yet, its antigen is unknown.

This TCR was recovered from an older woman in good health and CMV-seropositive. Input material: PBMCs.

CDR3 protein: CASQQDRGHEQYF. The CDR3 DNA reads TGTGCCAGCCAGCAAGACAGGGGGCACGAGCAGTACTTC. The chain recombines TRBV28 with TRBJ2-7; the match to TRBD1 covers 10 bases. Looked up from germline, CDR1 is MDHEN and CDR2 is SYDVKM. This CDR3 has 13 amino acids. J lost 5 bases, V lost 8 bases, and 6 bases had no gene match.